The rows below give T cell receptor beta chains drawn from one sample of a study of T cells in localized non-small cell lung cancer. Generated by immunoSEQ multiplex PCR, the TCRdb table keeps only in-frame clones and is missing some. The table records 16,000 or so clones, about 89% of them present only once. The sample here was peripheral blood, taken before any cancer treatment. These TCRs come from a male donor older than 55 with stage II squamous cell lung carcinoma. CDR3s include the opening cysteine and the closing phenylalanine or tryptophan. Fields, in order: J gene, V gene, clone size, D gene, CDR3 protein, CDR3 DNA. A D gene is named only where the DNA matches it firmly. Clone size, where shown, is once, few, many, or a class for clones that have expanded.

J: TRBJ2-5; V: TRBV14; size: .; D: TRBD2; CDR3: CASSRQTGGKGQETQYF; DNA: TGTGCCAGCAGCCGACAGACGGGGGGGAAGGGGCAAGAGACCCAGTACTTC
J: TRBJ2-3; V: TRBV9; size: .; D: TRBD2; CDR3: CASSAGGDSTDTQYF; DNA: TGTGCCAGCAGCGCGGGAGGGGATAGCACAGATACGCAGTATTTT
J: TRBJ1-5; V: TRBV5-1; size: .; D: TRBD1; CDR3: CASSPGQPGAQPQHF; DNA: TGCGCCAGCAGCCCGGGACAGCCCGGGGCTCAGCCCCAGCATTTT
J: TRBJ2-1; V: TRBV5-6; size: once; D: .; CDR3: CASKGRGYNEQFF; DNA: TGTGCCAGCAAGGGAAGAGGGTACAATGAGCAGTTCTTC
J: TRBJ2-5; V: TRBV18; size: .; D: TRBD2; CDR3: CASSPLEAGETQYF; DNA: TGTGCCAGCTCACCACTGGAAGCGGGGGAGACCCAGTACTTC
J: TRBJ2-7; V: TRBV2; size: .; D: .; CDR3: CASRREQVTSSYEQYF; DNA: TGTGCCAGCAGAAGGGAGCAGGTCACTAGCTCCTACGAGCAGTACTTC
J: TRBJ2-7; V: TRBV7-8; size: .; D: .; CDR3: CASSYGDYEQYF; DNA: TGTGCCAGCAGCTATGGGGACTACGAGCAGTACTTC
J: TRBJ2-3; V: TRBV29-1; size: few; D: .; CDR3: CSVPPTDLRQGTDTQYF; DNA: TGCAGCGTCCCGCCGACTGATTTAAGACAGGGCACAGATACGCAGTATTTT
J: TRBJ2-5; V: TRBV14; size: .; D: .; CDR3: CASSQENRQETQYF; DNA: TGTGCCAGCAGCCAAGAAAACAGGCAAGAGACCCAGTACTTC
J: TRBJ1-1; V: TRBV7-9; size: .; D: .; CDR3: CASRGQDTEAFF; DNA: TGTGCCAGCAGGGGGCAGGACACTGAAGCTTTCTTT
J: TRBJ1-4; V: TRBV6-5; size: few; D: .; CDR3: CASSYGPGEKLFF; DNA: TGTGCCAGCAGTTACGGGCCGGGGGAAAAACTGTTTTTT
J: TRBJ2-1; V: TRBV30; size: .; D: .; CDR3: CAWSPLPSHFF; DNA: TGTGCCTGGAGTCCACTCCCGAGCCATTTCTTC
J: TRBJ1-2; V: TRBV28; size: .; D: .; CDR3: CASSLRQSGYTF; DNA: TGTGCCAGCAGTTTAAGACAGAGTGGCTACACCTTC
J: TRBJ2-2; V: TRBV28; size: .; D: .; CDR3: CASSLPPPRVNTGELFF; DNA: TGTGCCAGCAGTTTACCCCCCCCCAGGGTCAACACCGGGGAGCTGTTTTTT
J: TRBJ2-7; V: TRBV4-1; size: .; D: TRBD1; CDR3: CASSQGQGASEQYF; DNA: TGCGCCAGCAGCCAGGGGCAGGGGGCAAGCGAGCAGTACTTC
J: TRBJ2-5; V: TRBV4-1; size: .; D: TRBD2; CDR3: CASSHTSAETQYF; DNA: TGCGCCAGCAGCCATACTAGCGCAGAGACCCAGTACTTC
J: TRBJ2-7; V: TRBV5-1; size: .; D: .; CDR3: CASSFGQGRTYEQYF; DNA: TGCGCCAGCAGCTTCGGGCAGGGGAGGACTTACGAGCAGTACTTC